This TCR beta chain came from a study of T cells after posttransplantation cyclophosphamide. The CDR3 is 16 amino acids. Germline V CDR1 and CDR2: SGHTA, FQGNSA. The junction had 7 bases not matched to a gene; V was cut back by 4 bases and J by 4 bases. This clone was seen at least ten times. Its antigen is unidentified. Study-wide findings and caveats: After PTCy, TRB diversity resembled that of CNI/methotrexate controls.

The data were produced by immunoSEQ multiplex PCR, yet TCRdb's version contains in-frame clones alone and is incomplete. Singletons are absent from the sample, which has about 44,000 clones. Peripheral blood was collected from the related graft donor on the marrow donation day. Input material: PBMCs. This chain joins TRBV7-2 and TRBJ2-3, with 11 bases that match TRBD2. This clonotype was obtained from a man aged 35 to 55 in good health, CMV-negative, and a related stem cell transplant donor. The CDR3 reads CASSSLAGDVADTQYF. The CDR3 DNA sequence: TGTGCCAGCAGCTCACTAGCGGGAGATGTGGCAGATACGCAGTATTTT.